This T cell receptor beta chain is drawn from a study of T cell responses to AZD1222 COVID-19 vaccine. A remark on this clone: Its antigen is currently unknown.

The data were produced by immunoSEQ multiplex PCR, yet TCRdb's version contains in-frame clones alone and is incomplete. The sample shows over 55,000 clones, around four fifths of them seen only once. The CDR3 is 12 residues long. Trimming left V 7 bases short and J 8 bases short, with 10 bases between. Germline V gives CDR1 KGHDR, CDR2 SFDVKD. Study findings and constraints: Vaccine-associated CD4 TCRs ranged over spike, dominating at 160-218 and 743-854. Two AZD1222 administrations were followed by greater Spike-specific TCR breadth and depth.

This receptor was obtained from an adult who received the AZD1222 COVID-19 vaccine. Here the sequenced sample was peripheral blood, taken 28 days after the second AZD1222 dose. The chain couples TRBV24-1 to TRBJ1-4, with D unclear. The CDR3 nucleotides are TGTGCCACCAGCGAGACTGGGGAAAAACTGTTTTTT. It yields the protein CATSETGEKLFF.